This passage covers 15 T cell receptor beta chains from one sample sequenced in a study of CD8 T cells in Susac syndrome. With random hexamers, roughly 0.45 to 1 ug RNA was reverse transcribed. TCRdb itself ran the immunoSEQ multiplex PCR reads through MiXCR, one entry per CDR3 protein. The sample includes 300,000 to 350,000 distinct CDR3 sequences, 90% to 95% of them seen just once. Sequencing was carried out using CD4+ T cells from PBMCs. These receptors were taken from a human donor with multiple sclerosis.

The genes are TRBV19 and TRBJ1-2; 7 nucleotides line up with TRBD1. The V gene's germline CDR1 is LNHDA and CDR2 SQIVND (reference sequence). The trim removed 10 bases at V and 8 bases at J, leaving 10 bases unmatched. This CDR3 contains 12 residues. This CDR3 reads CATQGDLEGYTF. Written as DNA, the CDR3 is TGTGCCACTCAGGGGGACCTTGAAGGCTACACCTTC.

In DNA, the CDR3 is TGTGCCAGCAGTCATACTAGGGACACCGGGGAGCTGTTTTTT. Translated: CASSHTRDTGELFF. V and J are TRBV7-2 and TRBJ2-2; possibly TRBD2 for D (5 bases). CDR1 is SGHTA, CDR2 FQGNSA, per germline. CDR3 length: 14 residues. V was cut by 6 bases and J by 3 bases, with 11 bases left in between.

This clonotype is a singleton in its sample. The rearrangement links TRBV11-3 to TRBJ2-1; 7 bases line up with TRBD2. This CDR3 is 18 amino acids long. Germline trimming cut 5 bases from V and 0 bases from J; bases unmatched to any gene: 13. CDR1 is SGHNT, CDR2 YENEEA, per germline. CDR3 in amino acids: CASSRLAAHSSSYNEQFF. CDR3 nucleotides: TGTGCCAGCAGCCGGCTAGCGGCTCACTCAAGCTCCTACAATGAGCAGTTCTTC.

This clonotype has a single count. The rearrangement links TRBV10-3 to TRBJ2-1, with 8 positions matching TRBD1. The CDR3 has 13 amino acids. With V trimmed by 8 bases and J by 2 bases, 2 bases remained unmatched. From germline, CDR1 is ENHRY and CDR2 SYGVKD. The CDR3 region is CAIGQGAYNEQFF. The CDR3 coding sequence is TGTGCCATCGGACAGGGAGCCTACAATGAGCAGTTCTTC.

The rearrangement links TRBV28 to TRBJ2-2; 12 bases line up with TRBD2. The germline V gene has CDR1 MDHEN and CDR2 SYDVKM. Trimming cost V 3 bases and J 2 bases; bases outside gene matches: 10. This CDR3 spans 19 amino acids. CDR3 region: CASSLMTSGGKPNTGELFF. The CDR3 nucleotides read TGTGCCAGCAGTTTGATGACTAGCGGGGGTAAACCCAACACCGGGGAGCTGTTTTTT.

The CDR3 DNA reads as TGCAGTACCCTCGGATACAATGAGCAGTTCTTC. It encodes CSTLGYNEQFF. The V call is TRBV29-1, the J call TRBJ2-1; D is ambiguous. Germline V CDR1 and CDR2: SQVTM, ANQGSEA. The CDR3 runs 11 residues.

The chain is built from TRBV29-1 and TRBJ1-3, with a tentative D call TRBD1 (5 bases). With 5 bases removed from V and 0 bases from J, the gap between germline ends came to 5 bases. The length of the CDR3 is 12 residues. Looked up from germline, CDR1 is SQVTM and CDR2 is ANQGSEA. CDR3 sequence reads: CSVQGSGNTIYF. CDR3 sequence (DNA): TGCAGCGTTCAGGGCTCTGGAAACACCATATATTTT.

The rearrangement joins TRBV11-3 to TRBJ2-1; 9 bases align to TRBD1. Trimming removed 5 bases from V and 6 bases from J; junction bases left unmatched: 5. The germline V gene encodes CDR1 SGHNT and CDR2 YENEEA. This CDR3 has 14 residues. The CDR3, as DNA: TGTGCCAGCAGCCCCGGGACAGGGCGCAATGAGCAGTTCTTC. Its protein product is CASSPGTGRNEQFF.

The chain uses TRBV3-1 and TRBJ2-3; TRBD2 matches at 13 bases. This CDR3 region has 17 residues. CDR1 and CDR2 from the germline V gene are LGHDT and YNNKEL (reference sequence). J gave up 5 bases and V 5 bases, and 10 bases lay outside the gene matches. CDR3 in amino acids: CASSYRTSGRRRDTQYF. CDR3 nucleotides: TGTGCCAGCAGCTATCGGACTAGCGGGAGAAGAAGAGATACGCAGTATTTT.

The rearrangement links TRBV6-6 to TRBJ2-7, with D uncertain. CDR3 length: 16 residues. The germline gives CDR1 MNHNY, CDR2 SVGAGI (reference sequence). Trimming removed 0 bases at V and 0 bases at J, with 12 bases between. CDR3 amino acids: CASSYSAGASSYEQYF. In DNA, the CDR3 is TGTGCCAGCAGTTACTCTGCTGGAGCTAGCTCCTACGAGCAGTACTTC.

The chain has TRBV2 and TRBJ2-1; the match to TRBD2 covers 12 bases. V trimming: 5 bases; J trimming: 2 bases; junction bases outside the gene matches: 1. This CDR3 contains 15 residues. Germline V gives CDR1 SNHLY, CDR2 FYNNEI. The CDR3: CASSRLAGAYNEQFF. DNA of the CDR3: TGTGCCAGCAGTCGACTAGCGGGAGCCTACAATGAGCAGTTCTTC.

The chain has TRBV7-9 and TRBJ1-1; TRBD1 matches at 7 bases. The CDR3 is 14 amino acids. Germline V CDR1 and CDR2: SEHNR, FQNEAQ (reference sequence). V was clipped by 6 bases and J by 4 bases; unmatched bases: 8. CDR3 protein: CASSRGNRGTEAFF. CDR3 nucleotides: TGTGCCAGCAGTCGGGGGAACAGGGGCACTGAAGCTTTCTTT.

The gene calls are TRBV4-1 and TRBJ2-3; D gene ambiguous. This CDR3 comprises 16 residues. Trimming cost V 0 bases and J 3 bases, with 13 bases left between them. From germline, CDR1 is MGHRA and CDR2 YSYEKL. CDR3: CASSQEGIAQTDTQYF. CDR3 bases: TGCGCCAGCAGCCAAGAGGGAATAGCCCAGACAGATACGCAGTATTTT.

The CDR3 loop is CASSGGSGYTEAFF. Written as DNA, the CDR3 is TGTGCCAGTAGTGGCGGGTCAGGGTATACTGAAGCTTTCTTT. V and J are TRBV19 and TRBJ1-1; D possibly corresponds to TRBD1 (5 bases). The ends were cut back, 5 bases at V and 5 bases at J, with 15 bases in the middle. Germline values: CDR1 LNHDA, CDR2 SQIVND (reference sequence). The CDR3 totals 14 residues. The variable domain in full, with the rest retrieved from reference TRBV19 and TRBJ1-1, is DGGITQSPKYLFRKEGQNVTLSCEQNLNHDAMYWYRQDPGQGLRLIYYSQIVNDFQKGDIAEGYSVSREKKESFPLTVTSAQKNPTAFYLCASSGGSGYTEAFFGQGTRLTVV.

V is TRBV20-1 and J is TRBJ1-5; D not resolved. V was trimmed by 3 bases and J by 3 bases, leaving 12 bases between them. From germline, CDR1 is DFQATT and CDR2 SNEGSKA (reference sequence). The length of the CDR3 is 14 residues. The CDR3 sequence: CSASYAAHNQPQHF. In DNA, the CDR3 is TGCAGTGCTAGTTACGCGGCCCACAATCAGCCCCAGCATTTT.